This TCR beta chain is drawn from a study of blood T cell repertoires in COVID-19. Across the study: The study drew acute and convalescent COVID-19 samples from the United States, Italy and Spain. Sources were T cells, B-cell-depleted T cells, or PBMCs; the material itself was cDNA or gDNA.

Assignment of participants to cohorts was predicated upon participant-reported clinical history. Symptom resolution, clearance, or two negative PCRs marked the recovered donors of Cohort 3. CDR3 size: 18 residues. Germline assignment: CDR1 GTSNPN and CDR2 SVGIG (reference sequence). Losses at the gene ends were 0 bases for V and 0 bases for J; bases not matched to a gene: 9. The table came from immunoSEQ multiplex PCR; TCRdb's copy has only in-frame clones and leaves some out. The profile shows 200,000 or so clones, 70% to 90% of them singletons. This chain links TRBV30 with TRBJ2-2; 8 bases line up with TRBD1. The source material was PBMCs or T cells enriched from blood (not recorded which). The receptor comes from a man aged 25-45 years who had recovered from COVID-19. CDR3 sequence reads: CAWSVDVAGQANTGELFF. CDR3 coding DNA: TGTGCCTGGAGTGTCGATGTGGCGGGACAGGCGAACACCGGGGAGCTGTTTTTT.